These 23 T cell receptor beta chains were sequenced from one sample in a study of blood T cell repertoires in COVID-19. Produced via immunoSEQ multiplex PCR; TCRdb's table is partial and in-frame only. The sample has over 45,000 clones; roughly 82% are singletons. Sequences were obtained from peripheral blood. The source is a man aged 40-49 years with acute or convalescent COVID-19.

CDR3 in DNA: TGCAGTGCTACAGAACAGGGGAAAGCTTTCTTT. This gives the protein CSATEQGKAFF. The V call is TRBV20-1, the J call TRBJ1-1; 7 bases align to TRBD1. The CDR3 extends over 11 amino acids. V dropped 4 bases and J dropped 9; count of bases not matched to a gene: 5. Germline CDR1 and CDR2: DFQATT and SNEGSKA (reference sequence).

This sequence joins TRBV19 and TRBJ2-7, with D possibly being TRBD1 (6 bases). This CDR3 has 15 amino acids. The germline V gene encodes CDR1 LNHDA and CDR2 SQIVND (reference sequence). Trimming shortened V by 3 bases and J by 1 base, and 13 bases separated the two germline ends. The CDR3 here is CASSIRVGGSYEQYF. The DNA for the CDR3 is TGTGCCAGTAGTATTCGGGTAGGGGGATCCTACGAGCAGTACTTC.

The V gene is TRBV3-1 (or the pseudogene TRBV3-2), the J gene TRBJ1-6; 10 nucleotides agree with TRBD1. V trimming: 6 bases; J trimming: 9 bases; junction bases outside the gene matches: 5. Germline CDR1 LGHDT, CDR2 YNNKEL (reference sequence). The CDR3 sequence is 14 residues long. In nucleotides, the CDR3 is TGTGCCAGCAGTCTAGGACAGGGGGTTTCACCCCTCCACTTT. Translation gives CASSLGQGVSPLHF.

The chain uses TRBV24-1 and TRBJ2-5, with D perhaps TRBD1 (6 bases). The ends were cut back, 2 bases at V and 4 bases at J, with 13 bases in the middle. CDR3 length: 15 amino acids. CDR1 and CDR2 from the germline V gene are KGHDR and SFDVKD. CDR3 bases: TGTGCCACCAGTGATTCCAGGGTGACAGGAGAGACCCAGTACTTC. Translated, it gives CATSDSRVTGETQYF.

CDR3 protein: CATQPSGAYNEQFF. CDR3 nucleotides: TGTGCCACCCAGCCCAGCGGGGCATACAATGAGCAGTTCTTC. This chain joins TRBV6-6 and TRBJ2-1; 7 bases match TRBD2. The germline V gene encodes CDR1 MNHNY and CDR2 SVGAGI (reference sequence). V lost 10 bases to trimming and J lost 4 bases; unmatched junction nucleotides: 10. This CDR3 spans 14 amino acids.

This clone was seen a few times. This sequence joins TRBV9 and TRBJ1-6, with 11 bases identical to TRBD1. From germline, CDR1 is SGDLS and CDR2 YYNGEE. This CDR3 contains 17 residues. The J segment lost 6 bases and the V segment lost 0 bases, leaving 5 bases of the junction unmatched. The CDR3 DNA sequence: TGTGCCAGCAGCGTAGGGACAGGGGGCGCTTTTAATTCACCCCTCCACTTT. Its protein is CASSVGTGGAFNSPLHF.

The genes are TRBV6-5 and TRBJ1-6, with 7 nucleotides matching TRBD1. Losses at the gene ends were 6 bases for V and 7 bases for J; bases not matched to a gene: 9. Germline V gene lookup returns CDR1 MNHEY and CDR2 SVGAGI. The CDR3 runs to 15 residues. CDR3 protein: CASSRQGGPNSPLHF. CDR3 sequence (DNA): TGTGCCAGCAGCAGACAGGGAGGCCCAAATTCACCCCTCCACTTT.

The chain has TRBV6-5 and TRBJ2-3; possibly TRBD2 for D (6 bases). The CDR3 runs to 14 residues. Trimming removed 6 bases from V and 1 base from J, with 11 bases in between. Germline CDR1 is MNHEY and CDR2 is SVGAGI. For the CDR3, the DNA is TGTGCCAGCAGGGAGGGCGGGGGCACAGATACGCAGTATTTT. It encodes CASREGGGTDTQYF.

V usage is TRBV20-1 and J usage is TRBJ2-1; the D is unclear. CDR1 and CDR2 (germline): DFQATT, SNEGSKA (reference sequence). The CDR3 sequence is 11 residues long. V was trimmed by 0 bases and J by 9 bases, leaving 6 bases between them. The CDR3 region has the DNA TGCAGTGCTAGAGAGCGGATTGAGCAGTTCTTC. This sequence encodes CSARERIEQFF.

This chain joins TRBV18 and TRBJ1-4; 7 nucleotides match TRBD1. The CDR3 has 15 amino acids. CDR1 is KGHSH, CDR2 LQKENI, per germline. The trim removed 4 bases at V and 5 bases at J, leaving 7 bases unmatched. The CDR3 spells CASSRSTGLNEKLFF. CDR3 bases: TGTGCCAGCTCACGTTCGACAGGGTTAAATGAAAAACTGTTTTTT.

The table lists this clone with a count of one. In nucleotides, the CDR3 is TGTGCCAGCAGTTACTCACGGGACTCCGCCCTGTTCTTC. Translating gives CASSYSRDSALFF. The V call is TRBV6-6, the J call TRBJ2-1; weak D call: TRBD2 (6 bases). The CDR3 is 13 residues long. V lost 0 bases to trimming and J lost 15 bases, with 15 bases between them. Germline CDR1 is MNHNY and CDR2 is SVGAGI (reference sequence).

In its sample, this clone is medium-sized. The rearrangement joins TRBV29-1 to TRBJ2-7, with unresolved D. CDR1 is SQVTM, CDR2 ANQGSEA, per germline. The CDR3 is made up of 10 amino acids. CDR3 loop: CSVLSYEQYF. The CDR3 DNA reads as TGCAGTGTTCTTTCCTACGAGCAGTACTTC.

This clone was picked up a small number of times. The V gene is TRBV6-2 or TRBV6-3, the J gene TRBJ1-1, with D tentatively TRBD1 (6 bases). Looked up from germline, CDR1 is MNHEY and CDR2 is SVGEGT. The V and J ends lost 5 bases and 8 bases respectively, with 9 bases between them. The CDR3 extends over 11 amino acids. CDR3 DNA: TGTGCCAGCAGTCGTACAGGGGAAGCTTTCTTT. As protein: CASSRTGEAFF.

A few counts support this clone. The rearrangement links TRBV10-3 to TRBJ1-6, with D unresolved. V lost 7 bases and J 5 bases, leaving 6 bases between the germline ends. The CDR3 is 12 residues long. Germline CDR1 and CDR2: ENHRY and SYGVKD. The DNA for the CDR3 is TGTGCCATCAAAACTGATAATTCACCCCTCCACTTT. This translates into CAIKTDNSPLHF.

This clone was observed a handful of times. CDR3 DNA: TGCGCCAGCAGCTTGGGGGTAGCGGGGATCAATGAGCAGTTCTTC. Protein: CASSLGVAGINEQFF. The chain carries TRBV5-1 and TRBJ2-1; 8 bases map to TRBD2. The CDR3 loop spans 15 amino acids. The V and J ends lost 0 bases and 6 bases, in that order; junction bases with no gene match: 5. Per germline, CDR1 SGHRS and CDR2 YFSETQ.

The chain joins TRBV2 to TRBJ2-2, with 8 bases fitting TRBD2. This CDR3 is built from 15 residues. The V segment lost 5 bases and the J segment 0 bases; nucleotides outside the gene matches: 2. Germline CDR1 is SNHLY and CDR2 is FYNNEI. CDR3 DNA sequence: TGTGCCAGCAGTCGAGCGGGGGCGAACACCGGGGAGCTGTTTTTT. Translating gives CASSRAGANTGELFF.

The V and J genes are TRBV5-6 and TRBJ2-1; D unresolved. The CDR3 totals 14 residues. The V end was cut by 1 base, the J end by 4 bases, with 9 bases between. The germline gives CDR1 SGHDT, CDR2 YYEEEE. For the CDR3, the DNA is TGTGCCAGCAGCTTGCGCGGAGTTTACAATGAGCAGTTCTTC. Protein product: CASSLRGVYNEQFF. Variable domain in full (rest from reference TRBV5-6 and TRBJ2-1): DAGVTQSPTHLIKTRGQQVTLRCSPKSGHDTVSWYQQALGQGPQFIFQYYEEEERQRGNFPDRFSGHQFPNYSSELNVNALLLGDSALYLCASSLRGVYNEQFFGPGTRLTVL.

Comment on this clone: Relative to the germline gene, one junction end is altered; a read error may explain this. This CDR3 is CASSPREVGIYGYTF. The CDR3 DNA reads TGTGCCAGCTCACCACGGGAGGTTGGGATTTATGGTTACACCTTC. The chain couples TRBV18 to TRBJ1-2; no definite D call. The CDR3 is 15 amino acids. CDR1 is KGHSH and CDR2 is LQKENI in the germline V gene.

The gene calls are TRBV7-2 and TRBJ2-1; D is perhaps TRBD1 (5 bases). Looked up from germline, CDR1 is SGHTA and CDR2 is FQGNSA. The CDR3 spans 14 residues. V lost 2 bases, J lost 7 bases, and 12 bases lay in between. The CDR3 region is CASSLSRVSNEQFF. CDR3 bases: TGTGCCAGCAGCTTATCCAGGGTTAGTAATGAGCAGTTCTTC.

The J gene is TRBJ1-6, the V gene TRBV7-2; a possible D gene is TRBD1 (5 bases). CDR1 is SGHTA and CDR2 is FQGNSA in the germline V gene. V was pared by 2 bases and J by 3 bases, with 11 bases between. The CDR3 is 16 amino acids. The CDR3 coding sequence is TGTGCCAGCAGCTTACAGGGCACCCTCTATAATTCACCCCTCCACTTT. This translates into CASSLQGTLYNSPLHF.

The rearrangement links TRBV5-6 to TRBJ2-5; TRBD1 might be the D (5 bases). The CDR3 is 15 amino acids. Germline V CDR1 and CDR2: SGHDT, YYEEEE. V was trimmed by 4 bases and J by 2 bases, leaving 15 bases between them. In DNA form, the CDR3 reads TGTGCCAGCAGCGGAATGGGGCTCGGGCAAGAGACCCAGTACTTC. It encodes CASSGMGLGQETQYF.

The genes are TRBV30 and TRBJ1-5, with D possibly being TRBD1 (5 bases). The CDR3 is 15 amino acids. V lost 0 bases to trimming and J lost 5 bases, with 14 bases between them. The V gene's germline CDR1 is GTSNPN and CDR2 SVGIG (reference sequence). CDR3 nucleotide sequence: TGTGCCTGGAGTGTAGCAGGGAATTTTCATCAGCCCCAGCATTTT. This gives the protein CAWSVAGNFHQPQHF.

This clone was seen only a few times. The chain couples TRBV6-5 to TRBJ2-6, with D unclear. The CDR3 is 15 residues long. The ends were cut back, 3 bases at V and 1 base at J, with 7 bases in the middle. Germline V lookup: CDR1 MNHEY, CDR2 SVGAGI. The CDR3 bases are TGTGCCAGCAGTTATGTCCGGTCTGGGGCCAACGTCCTGACTTTC. This codes for CASSYVRSGANVLTF.